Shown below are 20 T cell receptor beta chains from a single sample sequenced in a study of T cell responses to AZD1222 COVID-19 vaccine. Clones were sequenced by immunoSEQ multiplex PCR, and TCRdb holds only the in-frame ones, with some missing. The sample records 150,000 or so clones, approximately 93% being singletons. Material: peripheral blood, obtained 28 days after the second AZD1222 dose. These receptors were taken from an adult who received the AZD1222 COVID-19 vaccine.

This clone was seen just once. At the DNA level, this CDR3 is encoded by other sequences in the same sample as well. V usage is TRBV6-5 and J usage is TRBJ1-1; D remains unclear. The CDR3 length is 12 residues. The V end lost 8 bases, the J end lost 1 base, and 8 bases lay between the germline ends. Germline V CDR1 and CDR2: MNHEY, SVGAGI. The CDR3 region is CASRRENTEAFF. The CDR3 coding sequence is TGTGCCAGCCGACGGGAGAACACTGAAGCTTTCTTT.

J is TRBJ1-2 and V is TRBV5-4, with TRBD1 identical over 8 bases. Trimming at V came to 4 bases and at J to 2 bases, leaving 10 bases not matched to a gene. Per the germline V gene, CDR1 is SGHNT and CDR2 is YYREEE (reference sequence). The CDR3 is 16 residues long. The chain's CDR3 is CASSPGQGQQNYGYTF. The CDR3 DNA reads TGTGCCAGCAGCCCTGGACAGGGACAACAGAACTATGGCTACACCTTC. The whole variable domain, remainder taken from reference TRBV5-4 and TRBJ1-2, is ETGVTQSPTHLIKTRGQQVTLRCSSQSGHNTVSWYQQALGQGPQFIFQYYREEENGRGNFPPRFSGLQFPNYSSELNVNALELDDSALYLCASSPGQGQQNYGYTFGSGTRLTVV.

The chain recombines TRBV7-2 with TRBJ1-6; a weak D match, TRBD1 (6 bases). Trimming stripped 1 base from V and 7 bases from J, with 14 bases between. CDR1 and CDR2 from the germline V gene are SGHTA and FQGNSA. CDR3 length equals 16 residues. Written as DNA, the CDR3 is TGTGCCAGCAGCTTAGGAGCAGCAGGGGCGAATTCACCCCTCCACTTT. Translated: CASSLGAAGANSPLHF.

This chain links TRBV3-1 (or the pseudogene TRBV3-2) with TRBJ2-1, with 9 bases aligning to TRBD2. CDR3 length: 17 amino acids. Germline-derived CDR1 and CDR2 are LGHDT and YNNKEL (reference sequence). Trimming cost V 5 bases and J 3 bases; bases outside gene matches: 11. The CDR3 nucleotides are TGTGCCAGCAGCACTATTAGCGGGAGAGGTTTCTACAATGAGCAGTTCTTC. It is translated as CASSTISGRGFYNEQFF.

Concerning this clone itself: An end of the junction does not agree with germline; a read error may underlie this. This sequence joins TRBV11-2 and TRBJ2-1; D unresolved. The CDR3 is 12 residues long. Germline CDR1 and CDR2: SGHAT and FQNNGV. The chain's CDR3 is CASSLEGNEQFF. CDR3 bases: TGTGCCAGCAGTTTAGAAGGGAATGAGCAGTTCTTC.

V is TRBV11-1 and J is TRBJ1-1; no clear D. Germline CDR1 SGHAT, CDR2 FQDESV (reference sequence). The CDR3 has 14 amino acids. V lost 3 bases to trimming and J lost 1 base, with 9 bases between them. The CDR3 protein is CASSLMGTNTEAFF. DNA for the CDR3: TGTGCCAGCAGCTTGATGGGCACGAACACTGAAGCTTTCTTT.

The CDR3 here is CASSIGPTGARGEKLFF. In DNA, the CDR3 is TGTGCCAGTAGTATAGGTCCAACAGGGGCCCGTGGTGAAAAACTGTTTTTT. V is TRBV19 and J is TRBJ1-4, with TRBD1 matching over 7 bases. Germline-derived CDR1 and CDR2 are LNHDA and SQIVND (reference sequence). The V gene end was trimmed by 1 base and the J gene end by 7 bases; junction bases not matched to a gene: 12. The CDR3 loop spans 17 amino acids. The whole variable domain, filled in from reference TRBV19 and TRBJ1-4, reads DGGITQSPKYLFRKEGQNVTLSCEQNLNHDAMYWYRQDPGQGLRLIYYSQIVNDFQKGDIAEGYSVSREKKESFPLTVTSAQKNPTAFYLCASSIGPTGARGEKLFFGSGTQLSVL.

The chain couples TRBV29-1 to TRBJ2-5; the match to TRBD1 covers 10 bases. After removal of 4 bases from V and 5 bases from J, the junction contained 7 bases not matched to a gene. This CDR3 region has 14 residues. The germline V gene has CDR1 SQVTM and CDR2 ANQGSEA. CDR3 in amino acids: CSVGGTGVKETQYF. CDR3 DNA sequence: TGCAGCGTTGGAGGGACAGGGGTCAAGGAGACCCAGTACTTC.

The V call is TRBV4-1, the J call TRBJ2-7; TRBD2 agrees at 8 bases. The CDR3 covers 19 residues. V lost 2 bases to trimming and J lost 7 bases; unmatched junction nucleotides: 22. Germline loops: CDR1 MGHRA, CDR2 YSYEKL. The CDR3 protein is CASSQHFTAGGHTTSEQYF. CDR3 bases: TGCGCCAGCAGCCAACACTTTACGGCGGGGGGTCATACTACGTCGGAGCAGTACTTC.

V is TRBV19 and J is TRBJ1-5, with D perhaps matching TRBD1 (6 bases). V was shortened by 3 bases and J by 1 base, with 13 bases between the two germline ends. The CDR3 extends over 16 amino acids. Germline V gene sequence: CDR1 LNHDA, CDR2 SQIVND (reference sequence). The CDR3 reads CASSMLRTVSNQPQHF. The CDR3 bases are TGTGCCAGTAGTATGCTTAGGACAGTGAGCAATCAGCCCCAGCATTTT.

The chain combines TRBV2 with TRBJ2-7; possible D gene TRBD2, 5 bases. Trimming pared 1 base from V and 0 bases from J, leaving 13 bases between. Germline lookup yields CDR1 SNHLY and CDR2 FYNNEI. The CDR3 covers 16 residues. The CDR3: CASSEDGGSVSYEQYF. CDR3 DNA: TGTGCCAGCAGTGAAGACGGCGGGTCCGTCTCCTACGAGCAGTACTTC.

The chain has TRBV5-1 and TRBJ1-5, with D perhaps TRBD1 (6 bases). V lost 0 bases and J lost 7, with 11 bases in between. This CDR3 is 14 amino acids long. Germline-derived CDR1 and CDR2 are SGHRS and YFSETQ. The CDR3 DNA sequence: TGCGCCAGCAGCTTGGGTCCAGGGGACCAGCCCCAGCATTTT. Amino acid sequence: CASSLGPGDQPQHF.

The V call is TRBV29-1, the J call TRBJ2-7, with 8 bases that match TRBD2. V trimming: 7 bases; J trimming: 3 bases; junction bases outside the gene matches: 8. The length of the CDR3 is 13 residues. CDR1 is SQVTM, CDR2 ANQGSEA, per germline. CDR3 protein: CSATAGVGYEQYF. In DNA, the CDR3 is TGCAGCGCTACAGCGGGAGTTGGCTACGAGCAGTACTTC.

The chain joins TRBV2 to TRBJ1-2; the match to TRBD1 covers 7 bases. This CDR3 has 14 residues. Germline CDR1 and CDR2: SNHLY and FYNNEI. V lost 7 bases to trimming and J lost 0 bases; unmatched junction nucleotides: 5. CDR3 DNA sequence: TGTGCCAGCATTACAGGGGCCCCTAACTATGGCTACACCTTC. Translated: CASITGAPNYGYTF.

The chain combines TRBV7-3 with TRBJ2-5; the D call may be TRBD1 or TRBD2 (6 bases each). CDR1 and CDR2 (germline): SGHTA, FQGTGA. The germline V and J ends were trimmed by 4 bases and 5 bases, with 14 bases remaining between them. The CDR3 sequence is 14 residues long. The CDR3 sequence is CASSWVGGGETQYF. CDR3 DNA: TGTGCCAGCAGCTGGGTCGGAGGGGGGGAGACCCAGTACTTC. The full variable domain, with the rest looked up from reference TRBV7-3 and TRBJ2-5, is GAGVSQTPSNKVTEKGKYVELRCDPISGHTALYWYRQSLGQGPEFLIYFQGTGAADDSGLPNDRFFAVRPEGSVSTLKIQRTERGDSAVYLCASSWVGGGETQYFGPGTRLLVL.

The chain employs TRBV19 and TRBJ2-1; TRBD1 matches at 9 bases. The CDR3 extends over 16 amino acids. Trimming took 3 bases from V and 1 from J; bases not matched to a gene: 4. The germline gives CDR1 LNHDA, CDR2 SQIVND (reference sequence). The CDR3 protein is CASSITGGWSYNEQFF. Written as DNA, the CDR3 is TGTGCCAGTAGTATTACAGGGGGCTGGTCCTACAATGAGCAGTTCTTC.

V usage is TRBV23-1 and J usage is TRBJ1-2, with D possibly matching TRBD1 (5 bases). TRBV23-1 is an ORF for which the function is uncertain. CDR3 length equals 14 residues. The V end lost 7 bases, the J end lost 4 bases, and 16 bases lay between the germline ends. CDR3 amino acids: CASIVTGLRYGYTF. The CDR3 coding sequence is TGCGCCAGCATCGTAACGGGACTCCGCTATGGCTACACCTTC.

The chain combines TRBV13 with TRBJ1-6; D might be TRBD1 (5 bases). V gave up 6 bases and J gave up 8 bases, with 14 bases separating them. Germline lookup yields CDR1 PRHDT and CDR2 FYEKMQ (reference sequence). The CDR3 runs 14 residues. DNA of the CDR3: TGTGCCAGCAGAGCCCGTCCAGGGTATTCACCCCTCCACTTT. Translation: CASRARPGYSPLHF.

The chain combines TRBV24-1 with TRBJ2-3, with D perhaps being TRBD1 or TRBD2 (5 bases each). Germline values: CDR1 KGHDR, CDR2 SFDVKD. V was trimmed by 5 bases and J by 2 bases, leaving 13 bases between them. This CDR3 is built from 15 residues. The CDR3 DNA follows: TGTGCCACCAGTGGAGGGACGGCCGCCACAGATACGCAGTATTTT. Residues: CATSGGTAATDTQYF.

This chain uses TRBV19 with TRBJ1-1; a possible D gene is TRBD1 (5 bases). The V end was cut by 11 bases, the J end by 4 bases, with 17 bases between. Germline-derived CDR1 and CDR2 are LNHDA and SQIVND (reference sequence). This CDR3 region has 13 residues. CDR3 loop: CAATPDGGTEAFF. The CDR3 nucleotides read TGTGCCGCCACCCCGGATGGGGGCACTGAAGCTTTCTTT. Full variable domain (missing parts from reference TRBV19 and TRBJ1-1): DGGITQSPKYLFRKEGQNVTLSCEQNLNHDAMYWYRQDPGQGLRLIYYSQIVNDFQKGDIAEGYSVSREKKESFPLTVTSAQKNPTAFYLCAATPDGGTEAFFGQGTRLTVV.